Included here is one T cell receptor beta chain sequence, with context. Its cognate antigen is unknown. The data were produced by immunoSEQ multiplex PCR, yet TCRdb's version contains in-frame clones alone and is incomplete. The table has approximately 100,000 clones, about 90% seen once; the top ten hold 16%. V was cut by 6 bases and J by 6 bases, with 24 bases left in between. Germline assignment: CDR1 MDHEN and CDR2 SYDVKM. This CDR3 comprises 17 residues. The data stem from a study of T cell responses to AZD1222 COVID-19 vaccine. Notes on the study in general: Variant regions that are unmutated are reportedly the target of nearly half of spike-specific TCRs. At 160-218 and 743-854, vaccine-associated CD4 TCRs were dominant, and they spanned spike. Baseline serostatus was positive in only a handful of AZD1222 recipients.

The chain recombines TRBV28 with TRBJ1-5, with D unclear. The sequence came from an adult in good health. This specimen consisted of peripheral blood, obtained on day 0 of AZD1222 vaccination. The CDR3 loop reads CASRPKGFLSVGQPQHF. CDR3 DNA sequence: TGTGCCAGCAGGCCCAAAGGCTTCCTGAGTGTAGGTCAGCCCCAGCATTTT. The variable domain in full, completed from reference TRBV28 and TRBJ1-5, reads DVKVTQSSRYLVKRTGEKVFLECVQDMDHENMFWYRQDPGLGLRLIYFSYDVKMKEKGDIPEGYSVSREKKERFSLILESASTNQTSMYLCASRPKGFLSVGQPQHFGDGTRLSIL.